This TCR beta chain was captured by sequencing in a study of regulatory T cells in long-lasting Graves disease. Specified time point: newly diagnosed GD, antithyroid drugs for less than 3 months. Preparation of the TCR library used RNA extracted from PBMCs. Patients with Graves' disease were diagnosed by American Thyroid Association guidelines. This clonotype was seen a few times. Germline V CDR1 and CDR2: GTSNPN, SVGIG (reference sequence). The length of the CDR3 is 11 residues. Deletions cut 6 bases from V and 4 bases from J, with 9 bases between. HTBI primers from iRepertoire and Arm-PCR of CDR3 regions yielded the TCR beta libraries. MiXCR, run by TCRdb on the multiplex PCR reads, gives a single entry per CDR3 protein. Found here are almost 450,000 distinct CDR3 sequences, about 16% of them singletons; the top ten hold about 11%. These data were also filed under a second study, of T cells in Graves' hyperthyroidism and ophthalmopathy.

The sample was peripheral blood mononuclear cells (PBMCs), taken at new diagnosis, from a patient treated with antithyroid drugs. The TCR comes from a woman in her twenties or thirties with Graves disease. The gene calls are TRBV30 and TRBJ1-2, with no clear D. The CDR3 bases are TGTGCCTGTAGTAGGATCTATGGCTACACCTTC. Translated, it gives CACSRIYGYTF.